A single sample gave rise to the 27 T cell receptor beta chains below, sequenced in a study of CD8+ T cells in alopecia areata. The treatment: oral pan-JAK inhibitor, 5-10 mg twice daily. RNA, once extracted, was reverse transcribed into cDNA for use as the sequencing template. The data were produced by immunoSEQ multiplex PCR, yet TCRdb's version contains in-frame clones alone and is incomplete. The sample shows around 140,000 clones, roughly 54% of them seen only once. The sample consisted of CD8+ T cells sorted from blood, taken at week 4, from a patient treated with tofacitinib. The receptors shown here come from a human donor with alopecia areata.

V and J are TRBV6-5 and TRBJ2-2; weak D call: TRBD1 (6 bases). The CDR3 consists of 14 residues. CDR1 MNHEY and CDR2 SVGAGI come from the germline V gene. Trimming left V 4 bases short and J 3 bases short, with 9 bases between. The CDR3 is CASSWAGDTGELFF. Written as DNA, the CDR3 is TGTGCCAGCAGTTGGGCAGGGGACACCGGGGAGCTGTTTTTT.

The chain links TRBV29-1 to TRBJ2-7; TRBD2 is a possible D gene (7 bases). The CDR3 consists of 16 residues. CDR1 and CDR2 (germline): SQVTM, ANQGSEA. The ends were cut back, 0 bases at V and 1 base at J, with 16 bases in the middle. The CDR3 protein is CSVEDSGRGLSYEQYF. The CDR3 DNA sequence: TGCAGCGTTGAAGATTCTGGCAGGGGACTATCCTACGAGCAGTACTTC.

V and J are TRBV13 and TRBJ2-5; 10 bases fit TRBD2. Germline CDR1 reads PRHDT; CDR2 reads FYEKMQ (reference sequence). V was clipped by 0 bases and J by 5 bases; unmatched bases: 3. The CDR3 has 15 amino acids. Written as DNA, the CDR3 is TGTGCCAGCAGCTTAGGGCTAGCGGGGGTTGAGACCCAGTACTTC. This gives the protein CASSLGLAGVETQYF. Filled out from reference TRBV13 and TRBJ2-5, the complete variable domain reads AAGVIQSPRHLIKEKRETATLKCYPIPRHDTVYWYQQGPGQDPQFLISFYEKMQSDKGSIPDRFSAQQFSDYHSELNMSSLELGDSALYFCASSLGLAGVETQYFGPGTRLLVL.

The chain uses TRBV30 and TRBJ1-5; D is uncertain. V shed 4 bases and J shed 0 bases, with 10 bases lying between them. The CDR3 runs 14 residues. Germline V CDR1 and CDR2: GTSNPN, SVGIG (reference sequence). This CDR3 reads CAWNEGYSNQPQHF. CDR3 DNA sequence: TGTGCCTGGAATGAAGGATATAGCAATCAGCCCCAGCATTTT.

The chain uses TRBV11-2 and TRBJ2-1; perhaps TRBD1 as D (5 bases). This CDR3 region has 15 residues. Trimming shortened V by 3 bases and J by 3 bases, and 12 bases separated the two germline ends. The germline CDR1 and CDR2 sequences are SGHAT and FQNNGV. The CDR3 spells CASSLGQGGYNEQFF. In nucleotides, the CDR3 is TGTGCCAGCAGCTTGGGGCAGGGTGGCTACAATGAGCAGTTCTTC.

The rearrangement uses TRBV15 and TRBJ2-7, with 7 bases identical to TRBD1. The CDR3 is 16 residues long. Germline assignment: CDR1 LNHNV and CDR2 YYDKDF (reference sequence). V lost 5 bases and J lost 2; bases outside the gene matches: 12. The chain's CDR3 is CATSVGTESRTYEQYF. CDR3 DNA sequence: TGTGCCACCAGCGTAGGGACAGAAAGTCGCACCTACGAGCAGTACTTC.

This clone was detected only once. The identical CDR3 is also encoded by other nucleotide sequences in the sample. The rearrangement joins TRBV7-9 to TRBJ1-2; 8 bases match TRBD1. Germline CDR1 SEHNR, CDR2 FQNEAQ (reference sequence). V lost 1 base and J lost 8; bases outside the gene matches: 6. The length of the CDR3 is 14 residues. The CDR3 spells CASSLGQGAGGYTF. The CDR3 region has the DNA TGTGCCAGCAGCTTAGGGCAGGGGGCTGGCGGCTACACCTTC.

V and J are TRBV10-3 and TRBJ1-1; no reliable D call. Deletions cut 3 bases from V and 5 bases from J, with 4 bases between. Germline values: CDR1 ENHRY, CDR2 SYGVKD. The CDR3 has 11 residues. CDR3 nucleotide sequence: TGTGCCATCAGTGAAGGGACTGAAGCTTTCTTT. It yields the protein CAISEGTEAFF.

The chain combines TRBV25-1 with TRBJ2-5, with D possibly matching TRBD2 (5 bases). Trimming took off 3 bases at V and 5 bases at J, with 13 bases between the two ends. The CDR3 spans 14 residues. Per the germline V gene, CDR1 is MGHDK and CDR2 is SYGVNS. The CDR3 coding sequence is TGTGCCAGCAGTGAGGGCCGTGGAGGTGAGACCCAGTACTTC. This codes for CASSEGRGGETQYF.

This clone was recorded only once. This rearrangement joins TRBV7-2 to TRBJ2-4, with 7 bases matching TRBD1. Trimming took 1 base from V and 0 from J; bases not matched to a gene: 3. The V gene's germline CDR1 is SGHTA and CDR2 FQGNSA. The CDR3 totals 16 residues. The CDR3 is CASSLGGQEAKNIQYF. The CDR3 DNA follows: TGTGCCAGCAGCTTAGGAGGACAGGAAGCCAAAAACATTCAGTACTTC.

V gene TRBV29-1 combines with J gene TRBJ2-7, with D unresolved. The CDR3 is made up of 13 amino acids. Germline CDR1 SQVTM, CDR2 ANQGSEA. Trimming pared 1 base from V and 4 bases from J, leaving 11 bases between. CDR3 nucleotide sequence: TGCAGCGTTGAAGGGCAGGATCGGTACGAGCAGTACTTC. It is translated as CSVEGQDRYEQYF.

This chain uses TRBV5-1 with TRBJ2-7; D unclear. The germline V gene has CDR1 SGHRS and CDR2 YFSETQ. V lost 4 bases and J 0 bases, leaving 14 bases between the germline ends. This CDR3 has 15 amino acids. In DNA form, the CDR3 reads TGCGCCAGCAGCACCCAGACCGAAAGCTCCTACGAGCAGTACTTC. Translated: CASSTQTESSYEQYF.

This rearrangement joins TRBV9 to TRBJ1-1; D gene unclear. V lost 1 base and J lost 1, with 5 bases in between. The length of the CDR3 is 13 residues. Germline values: CDR1 SGDLS, CDR2 YYNGEE. The CDR3 here is CASSVRRNTEAFF. Here the CDR3 DNA reads TGTGCCAGCAGCGTAAGGCGGAACACTGAAGCTTTCTTT.

The rearrangement links TRBV29-1 to TRBJ2-7; unclear D gene. V was cut by 3 bases and J by 3 bases, with 12 bases left in between. CDR3 length equals 13 residues. CDR1 SQVTM and CDR2 ANQGSEA come from the germline V gene. The CDR3 protein is CSVDDGGRYEQYF. The CDR3 nucleotides read TGCAGCGTTGACGATGGCGGCCGCTACGAGCAGTACTTC.

Remarks on this clone: The sample carries other DNA sequences with the same CDR3. The chain uses TRBV9 and TRBJ2-6, with D uncertain. Germline V lookup: CDR1 SGDLS, CDR2 YYNGEE. The CDR3 runs to 15 residues. V was trimmed by 0 bases and J by 0 bases, leaving 4 bases between them. CDR3 DNA sequence: TGTGCCAGCAGCGTAGTAGGCTCTGGGGCCAACGTCCTGACTTTC. Amino acid sequence: CASSVVGSGANVLTF.

Comment on this clone: A far larger clone is one base from this, pointing to a likely read error. The V and J genes are TRBV11-2 and TRBJ1-1; 7 bases match TRBD1. The germline gives CDR1 SGHAT, CDR2 FQNNGV. The trim removed 4 bases at V and 0 bases at J, leaving 2 bases unmatched. This CDR3 spans 14 amino acids. CDR3 loop: CASSWGQMNTEAFF. CDR3 bases: TGTGCCAGCAGCTGGGGACAGATGAACACTGAAGCTTTCTTT.

The rearrangement links TRBV27 to TRBJ2-6; tentative D call: TRBD1 (6 bases). The CDR3 sequence is 15 residues long. Germline CDR1 reads MNHEY; CDR2 reads SMNVEV (reference sequence). V lost 1 base and J lost 2, with 6 bases in between. In DNA, the CDR3 is TGTGCCAGCAGTTTATACAGGGCTGGGGCCAACGTCCTGACTTTC. Residues: CASSLYRAGANVLTF.

This chain joins TRBV13 and TRBJ2-7; D unresolved. Germline lookup yields CDR1 PRHDT and CDR2 FYEKMQ (reference sequence). Trimming removed 2 bases from V and 1 base from J, with 9 bases in between. This CDR3 spans 14 amino acids. CDR3 region: CASSLSQHSYEQYF. The CDR3 DNA follows: TGTGCCAGCAGCTTAAGTCAACATTCCTACGAGCAGTACTTC.

The chain links TRBV30 to TRBJ2-1; D is undetermined. The CDR3 is 13 amino acids. V shed 2 bases and J shed 7 bases, with 12 bases lying between them. CDR1 is GTSNPN and CDR2 is SVGIG in the germline V gene (reference sequence). The CDR3 reads CAWSLWDLNEQFF. CDR3 bases: TGTGCCTGGAGTCTATGGGATCTTAATGAGCAGTTCTTC. Using reference TRBV30 and TRBJ2-1 for the parts outside the CDR3, the full variable domain is SQTIHQWPATLVQPVGSPLSLECTVEGTSNPNLYWYRQAAGRGLQLLFYSVGIGQISSEVPQNLSASRPQDRQFILSSKKLLLSDSGFYLCAWSLWDLNEQFFGPGTRLTVL.

In DNA form, the CDR3 reads TGCGCCAGCAGCCAAGTTGCGGGGAGAACTAGCACAGATACGCAGTATTTT. Its protein product is CASSQVAGRTSTDTQYF. The chain employs TRBV4-3 and TRBJ2-3, with D possibly matching TRBD2 (6 bases). Germline V CDR1 and CDR2: LGHNA, YSLEER. This CDR3 contains 17 residues. V was trimmed by 1 base and J by 0 bases, leaving 14 bases between them.

This chain links TRBV4-1 with TRBJ1-1, with D possibly matching TRBD1 (5 bases). Germline V gene data show CDR1 as MGHRA and CDR2 as YSYEKL. This CDR3 has 15 amino acids. V lost 1 base, J lost 1 base, and 10 bases lay in between. This CDR3 reads CASSQGPGTNTEAFF. The CDR3 region has the DNA TGCGCCAGCAGCCAAGGCCCAGGGACGAACACTGAAGCTTTCTTT.

CDR3 amino acids: CAIRPDGAYEQYF. CDR3 bases: TGTGCCATCCGACCCGACGGAGCCTACGAGCAGTACTTC. The J gene is TRBJ2-7, the V gene TRBV6-1; D is undetermined. V was pared by 10 bases and J by 2 bases, with 15 bases between. The germline gives CDR1 MNHNS, CDR2 SASEGT. This CDR3 contains 13 residues.

This clone was detected only a few times. The gene calls are TRBV7-9 and TRBJ2-2; 8 positions agree with TRBD2. The CDR3 runs 17 residues. Germline V gene lookup returns CDR1 SEHNR and CDR2 FQNEAQ (reference sequence). V was pared by 6 bases and J by 0 bases, with 9 bases of the junction left unmatched. The CDR3 region is CASSERAGAPNTGELFF. The CDR3 DNA reads TGTGCCAGCAGTGAACGAGCGGGGGCCCCGAACACCGGGGAGCTGTTTTTT.

In this sample, this clone turned up once. The rearrangement uses TRBV5-1 and TRBJ2-3; 10 nucleotides match TRBD2. Germline lookup yields CDR1 SGHRS and CDR2 YFSETQ. Trimming took 1 base from V and 4 from J; bases not matched to a gene: 6. CDR3 size: 16 residues. This chain's CDR3 is CASSLRGLAVADTQYF. The CDR3 nucleotides are TGCGCCAGCAGCTTGAGAGGACTAGCGGTGGCAGATACGCAGTATTTT.

In this sample, this clone turned up once. The J gene is TRBJ2-5, the V gene TRBV27, with TRBD2 matching 7 bases. Germline CDR1 and CDR2: MNHEY and SMNVEV (reference sequence). With V trimmed by 6 bases and J by 5 bases, 15 bases remained unmatched. The CDR3 is 16 amino acids. As DNA, the CDR3 is TGTGCCAGCAGGCCTGGTTTTTGGCGGGGAGGGGAGACCCAGTACTTC. This codes for CASRPGFWRGGETQYF.

This clone appeared a few times. The V gene is TRBV29-1, the J gene TRBJ1-1; TRBD1 matches 8 bases. The CDR3 contains 14 residues. Trimming cost V 6 bases and J 1 base; bases outside gene matches: 7. CDR1 is SQVTM and CDR2 is ANQGSEA in the germline V gene. CDR3 residues: CSVYGTGSNTEAFF. CDR3 bases: TGCAGCGTATATGGGACAGGCTCGAACACTGAAGCTTTCTTT.

This clone occurred a few times. This chain links TRBV6-5 with TRBJ2-7; no clear D gene. CDR1 MNHEY and CDR2 SVGAGI come from the germline V gene. The CDR3 has 13 residues. Trimming stripped 7 bases from V and 5 bases from J, with 15 bases between. The CDR3 DNA is TGTGCCAGCACCCCTATGGTGGATCACGAGCAGTACTTC. Its translation: CASTPMVDHEQYF.